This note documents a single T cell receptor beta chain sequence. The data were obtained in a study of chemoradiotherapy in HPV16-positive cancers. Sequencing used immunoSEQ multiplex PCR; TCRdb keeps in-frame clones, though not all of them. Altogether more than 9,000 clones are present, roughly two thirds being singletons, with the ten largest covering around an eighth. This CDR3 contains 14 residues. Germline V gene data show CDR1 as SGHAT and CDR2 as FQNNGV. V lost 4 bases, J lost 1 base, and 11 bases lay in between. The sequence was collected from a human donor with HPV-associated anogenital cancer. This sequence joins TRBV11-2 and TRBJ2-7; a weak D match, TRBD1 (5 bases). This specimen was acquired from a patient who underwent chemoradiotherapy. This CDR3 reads CASSSRVPSYEQYF. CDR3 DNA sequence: TGTGCCAGCAGCTCCAGGGTTCCGTCCTACGAGCAGTACTTC.